This TCR beta chain was sequenced in a study of immune reconstitution after stem cell transplant in scleroderma (dated 2017 in TCRdb). V and J are truncated by 0 bases and 5 bases respectively, leaving an intervening sequence of 11 bases. CDR1 SGHTA and CDR2 FQGNSA are derived from the germline V gene. From cysteine to phenylalanine, the CDR3 is 14 amino acids long. Only the CDR3 region is kept as DNA, spanning 42 bases read in frame from base 1. Based on its abundance in the sample, this clonotype is medium-sized (0.01 to 0.1%). Its antigen is currently not known. Base-call qualities are not available, and no considerably larger clone is one nucleotide away. The library was obtained by RT-PCR. Sequencing was performed on an Illumina MiSeq. TCRdb ran its own pipeline on the public reads, namely fastp trimming at Q25 and MiXCR clone calling, and kept in-frame beta chains. One record per CDR3 amino acid sequence lists the most common genes and DNA. Here the sample has 1,500 to 2,000 distinct CDR3 sequences; 3% to 4.5% occur a single time. The top ten hold around 14% of the sample.

Sampling took place before or after autologous hematopoietic stem cell transplantation (not recorded which). This sequence uses TRBV7-2 and TRBJ2-7; no confident D gene assignment can be made. The source is a male donor with systemic sclerosis. CDR3 loop: CASSLAIGSNEQYF. The DNA reads as follows: TGTGCCAGCAGCTTAGCGATAGGGTCCAACGAGCAGTACTTC.